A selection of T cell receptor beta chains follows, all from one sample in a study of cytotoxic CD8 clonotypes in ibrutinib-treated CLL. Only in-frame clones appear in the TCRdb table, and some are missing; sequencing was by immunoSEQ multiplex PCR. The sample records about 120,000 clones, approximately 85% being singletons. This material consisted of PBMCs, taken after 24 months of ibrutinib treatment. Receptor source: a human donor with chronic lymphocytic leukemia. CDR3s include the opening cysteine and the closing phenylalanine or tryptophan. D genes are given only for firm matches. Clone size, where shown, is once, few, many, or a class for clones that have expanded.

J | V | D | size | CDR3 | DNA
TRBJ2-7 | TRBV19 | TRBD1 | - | CASSIGQGASYEQYF | TGTGCCAGTAGTATAGGGCAGGGGGCCTCCTACGAGCAGTACTTC
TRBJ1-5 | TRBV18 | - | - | CASSPTSMDNQPQHF | TGTGCCAGCTCACCAACGAGTATGGACAATCAGCCCCAGCATTTT
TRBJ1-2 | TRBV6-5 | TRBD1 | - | CASSTPTGRRGGYTF | TGTGCCAGCAGTACCCCGACAGGGAGGCGGGGTGGCTACACCTTC
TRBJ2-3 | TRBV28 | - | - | CASSVFMAGLDTQYF | TGTGCCAGCAGTGTTTTTATGGCGGGGCTAGATACGCAGTATTTT
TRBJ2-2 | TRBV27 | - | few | CASSLFRGTGELFF | TGTGCCAGCAGTTTATTTCGAGGAACCGGGGAGCTGTTTTTT
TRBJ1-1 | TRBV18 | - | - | CASSPRRDSEAFF | TGTGCCAGCTCACCACGTCGGGATTCTGAAGCTTTCTTT
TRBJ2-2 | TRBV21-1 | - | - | CASSKALCRVPGELFF | TGTGCCAGCAGCAAAGCGCTTTGCAGGGTCCCCGGGGAGCTGTTTTTT
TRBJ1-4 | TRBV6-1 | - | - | CASSGADTGTKSFF | TGTGCCAGCAGTGGGGCAGATACCGGGACGAAGTCGTTTTTT
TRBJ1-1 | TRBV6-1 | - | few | CASSDRENTEAFF | TGTGCCAGCAGTGACAGGGAGAACACTGAAGCTTTCTTT
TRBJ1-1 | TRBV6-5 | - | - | CASSYQQLAKAFF | TGTGCCAGCAGTTACCAGCAACTTGCTAAAGCTTTCTTT
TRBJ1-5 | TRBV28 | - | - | CASSLSTGNNQPQHF | TGTGCCAGCAGTTTATCTACAGGGAACAATCAGCCCCAGCATTTT
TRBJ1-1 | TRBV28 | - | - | CASSFYHEAFF | TGTGCCAGCAGTTTTTACCATGAAGCTTTCTTT
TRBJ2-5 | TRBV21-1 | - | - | CASSKAPAVLVSETQYF | TGTGCCAGCAGCAAAGCTCCGGCAGTCCTCGTCTCGGAGACCCAGTACTTC
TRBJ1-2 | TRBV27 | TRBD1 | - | CASRTTGVVYGYTF | TGTGCCAGCAGAACGACAGGGGTTGTCTATGGCTACACCTTC
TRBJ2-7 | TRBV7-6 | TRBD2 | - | CASSPGRTSGRYEQYF | TGTGCCAGCAGCCCCGGCCGGACTAGCGGGAGGTACGAGCAGTACTTC
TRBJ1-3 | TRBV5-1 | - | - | CASSKALTGNTIYF | TGCGCCAGCAGCAAGGCCTTGACTGGAAACACCATATATTTT
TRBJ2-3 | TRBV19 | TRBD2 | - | CASSPLSGSYDTQYF | TGTGCCAGTAGTCCTCTTAGCGGGAGCTATGATACGCAGTATTTT
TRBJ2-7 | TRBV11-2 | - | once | CASSLVGQSREQYF | TGTGCCAGCAGCTTAGTAGGACAGAGCCGCGAGCAGTACTTC
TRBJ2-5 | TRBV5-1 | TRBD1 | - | CASRLTGTAQETQYF | TGCGCCAGCAGGTTGACCGGGACAGCACAAGAGACCCAGTACTTC
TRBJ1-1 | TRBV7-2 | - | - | CASSYNRQNTEAFF | TGTGCCAGCAGCTATAACAGGCAGAACACTGAAGCTTTCTTT
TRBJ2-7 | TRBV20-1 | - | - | CSARGEYEQYF | TGCAGTGCTAGAGGGGAGTACGAGCAGTACTTC
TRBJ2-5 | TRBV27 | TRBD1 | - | CASSSLRPQTGGQTQYF | TGTGCCAGCAGTTCCCTTCGCCCCCAGACAGGGGGGCAGACCCAGTACTTC
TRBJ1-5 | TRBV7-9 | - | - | CASSLARTGRTKNQPQHF | TGTGCCAGCAGCTTAGCGCGTACAGGGCGGACCAAAAATCAGCCCCAGCATTTT
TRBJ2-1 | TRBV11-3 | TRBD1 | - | CASSQPGQGYNEQFF | TGTGCCAGCAGCCAGCCGGGACAGGGCTACAATGAGCAGTTCTTC
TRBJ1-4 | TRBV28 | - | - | CATPARDKLFF | TGTGCCACCCCAGCCCGGGATAAACTGTTTTTT
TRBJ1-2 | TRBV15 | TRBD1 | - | CATSREGGGYGYTF | TGTGCCACCAGCAGGGAAGGGGGCGGCTATGGCTACACCTTC
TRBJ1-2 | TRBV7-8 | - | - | CASSFSPGAGYGYTF | TGTGCCAGCAGCTTTTCCCCAGGGGCTGGCTATGGCTACACCTTC
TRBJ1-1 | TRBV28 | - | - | CASSREFPFGTFF | TGTGCCAGCAGTCGGGAGTTCCCATTTGGTACTTTCTTT
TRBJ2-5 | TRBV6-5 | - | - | CASKGETQYF | TGTGCCAGCAAGGGAGAGACCCAGTACTTC